The next 8 T cell receptor beta chains were all read from a single sample in a study of a mutant IDH1 vaccine in newly diagnosed glioma listed by TCRdb under 2021. Explained via the paper, the time point label denotes: week 47, end of study. Each vaccine dose, consisting of 300 ug of a 20-mer mutant IDH1 peptide in Montanide, was administered subcutaneously with topical imiquimod. The antigens for these receptors are not known. Library construction relied on the immunoSEQ multiplex PCR assay. Imported from immuneACCESS, the table was reduced by TCRdb to in-frame sequences with V and J called. These copies leave out some clones; in studies compared against another copy, an unresolved V gene accounts for under half, and the cause of the remainder is not known. Recorded for this sample are more than 35,000 clones; roughly 70% of them occurred a single time. About 9% of the sample is in the top ten clones.

The sample was PBMCs, taken from a glioma patient whose treatment included an IDH1 peptide vaccine. All receptors come from a man aged 40-49 years with glioma.

This chain connects TRBV27 to TRBJ2-2; TRBD2 might be the D (6 bases). Germline values: CDR1 MNHEY, CDR2 SMNVEV (reference sequence). The CDR3 loop spans 14 amino acids. Deletions cut 8 bases from V and 7 bases from J, with 17 bases between. CDR3 protein: CASGEGGLHGELFF. CDR3 nucleotides: TGTGCCAGCGGAGAAGGAGGGCTGCACGGGGAGCTGTTTTTT.

V is TRBV16 and J is TRBJ1-4; no definite D call. CDR1 and CDR2 from the germline V gene are KGHSY and FQNENV. This CDR3 region has 13 residues. V lost 4 bases to trimming and J lost 8 bases, with 11 bases between them. This CDR3 reads CASSLHTQEKLFF. CDR3 sequence (DNA): TGTGCCAGCAGCCTCCACACCCAGGAAAAACTGTTTTTT.

V usage is TRBV11-2 and J usage is TRBJ1-1; D not certain. Germline V gives CDR1 SGHAT, CDR2 FQNNGV. V was cut by 4 bases and J by 1 base, with 10 bases left in between. The CDR3 is 14 residues long. The CDR3 DNA follows: TGTGCCAGCAGCTCTCTCCCGGGGAACACTGAAGCTTTCTTT. This encodes CASSSLPGNTEAFF.

This clone was detected only once. The V call is TRBV29-1, the J call TRBJ1-5, with 9 bases identical to TRBD1. This CDR3 is built from 14 residues. J gave up 5 bases and V 6 bases, and 8 bases lay outside the gene matches. CDR1 SQVTM and CDR2 ANQGSEA come from the germline V gene. The DNA of the CDR3 is TGCAGCGTCAGAGGGACAGGGTTGTATCAGCCCCAGCATTTT. Its translation: CSVRGTGLYQPQHF.

The chain employs TRBV27 and TRBJ1-1; 8 bases map to TRBD1. Looked up from germline, CDR1 is MNHEY and CDR2 is SMNVEV (reference sequence). V lost 5 bases and J lost 0; bases outside the gene matches: 5. CDR3 length: 15 residues. Here the CDR3 DNA reads TGTGCCAGCAGTCCCCGGGACAGGTTGAACACTGAAGCTTTCTTT. Its translation is CASSPRDRLNTEAFF.

V and J are TRBV7-2 and TRBJ2-2, with 8 bases aligning to TRBD2. Germline V gene sequence: CDR1 SGHTA, CDR2 FQGNSA. The J segment lost 4 bases and the V segment lost 6 bases, leaving 7 bases of the junction unmatched. CDR3 length: 15 residues. The CDR3 bases are TGTGCCAGCAGAAGAACTAGCGGATCCACCGGGGAGCTGTTTTTT. Residues: CASRRTSGSTGELFF.

Points on this clone: This sample includes further DNA sequences coding for the same CDR3. The rearrangement joins TRBV6-5 to TRBJ2-3; the D is unclear. Germline lookup yields CDR1 MNHEY and CDR2 SVGAGI. Trimming removed 10 bases from V and 3 bases from J, with 14 bases in between. The length of the CDR3 is 13 residues. CDR3 bases: TGTGCCACCCTAGGCGAGAAAACAGATACGCAGTATTTT. Translated, it gives CATLGEKTDTQYF.

This clone was detected a few times. This sample includes further DNA sequences coding for the same CDR3. The chain combines TRBV5-1 with TRBJ2-3, with D possibly called TRBD1 or TRBD2 (5 bases each). Germline CDR1 reads SGHRS; CDR2 reads YFSETQ. The CDR3 runs 15 residues. V lost 0 bases, J lost 0 bases, and 8 bases lay in between. As DNA, the CDR3 is TGCGCCAGCAGCTTGGCCGGGGCTAGCACAGATACGCAGTATTTT. Its translation: CASSLAGASTDTQYF.